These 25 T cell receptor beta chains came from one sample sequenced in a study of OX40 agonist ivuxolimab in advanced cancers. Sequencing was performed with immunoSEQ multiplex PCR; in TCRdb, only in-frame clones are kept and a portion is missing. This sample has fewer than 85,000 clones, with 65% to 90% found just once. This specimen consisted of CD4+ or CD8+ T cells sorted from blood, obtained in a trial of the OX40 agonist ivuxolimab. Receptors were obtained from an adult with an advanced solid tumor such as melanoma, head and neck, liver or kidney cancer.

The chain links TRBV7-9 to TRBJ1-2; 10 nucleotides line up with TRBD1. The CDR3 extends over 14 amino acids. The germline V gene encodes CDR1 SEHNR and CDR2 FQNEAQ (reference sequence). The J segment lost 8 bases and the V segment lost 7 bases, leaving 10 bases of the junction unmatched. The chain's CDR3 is CASTDWGQGRGYTF. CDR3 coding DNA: TGTGCCAGCACTGATTGGGGACAGGGGAGAGGCTACACCTTC.

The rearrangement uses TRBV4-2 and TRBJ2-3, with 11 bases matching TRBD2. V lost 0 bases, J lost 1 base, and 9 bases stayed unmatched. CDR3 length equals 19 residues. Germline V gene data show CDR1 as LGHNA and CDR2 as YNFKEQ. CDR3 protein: CASSQDGVAGGPGTDTQYF. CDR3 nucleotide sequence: TGTGCCAGCAGCCAAGATGGGGTAGCGGGAGGGCCGGGCACAGATACGCAGTATTTT.

CDR3 sequence reads: CASSVSVGAGMQYF. CDR3 DNA sequence: TGTGCCAGCAGTGTCTCAGTGGGGGCAGGTATGCAGTATTTT. The chain carries TRBV2 and TRBJ2-3; a possible D gene is TRBD1 (6 bases). V was pared by 4 bases and J by 11 bases, with 19 bases between. CDR3 length: 14 residues. Germline CDR1 reads SNHLY; CDR2 reads FYNNEI.

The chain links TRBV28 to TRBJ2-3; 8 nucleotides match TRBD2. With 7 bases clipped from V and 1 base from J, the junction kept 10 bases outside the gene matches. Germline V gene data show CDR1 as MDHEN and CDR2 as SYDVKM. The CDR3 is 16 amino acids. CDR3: CASIMGGGLGTDTQYF. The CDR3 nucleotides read TGTGCCAGCATCATGGGCGGGGGGCTGGGCACAGATACGCAGTATTTT.

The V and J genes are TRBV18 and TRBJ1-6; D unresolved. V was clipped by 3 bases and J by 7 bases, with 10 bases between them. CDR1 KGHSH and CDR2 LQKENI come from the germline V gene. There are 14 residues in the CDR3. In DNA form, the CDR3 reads TGTGCCAGCTCACCCCCCATCGGCAATTCACCCCTCCACTTT. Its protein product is CASSPPIGNSPLHF.

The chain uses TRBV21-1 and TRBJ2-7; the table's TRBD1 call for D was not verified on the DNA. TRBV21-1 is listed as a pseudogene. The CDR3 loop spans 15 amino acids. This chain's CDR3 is CASSKEPGESYEQYF. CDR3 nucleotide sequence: TGTGCCAGCAGCAAAGAACCAGGGGAATCCTACGAGCAGTACTTC.

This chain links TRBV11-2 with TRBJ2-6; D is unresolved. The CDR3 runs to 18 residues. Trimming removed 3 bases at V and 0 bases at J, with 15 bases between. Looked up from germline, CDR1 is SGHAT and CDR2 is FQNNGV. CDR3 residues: CASSFLGNRNSGANVLTF. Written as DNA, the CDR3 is TGTGCCAGCAGCTTTCTTGGTAACAGAAACTCTGGGGCCAACGTCCTGACTTTC.

In DNA, the CDR3 is TGTGCCAGCAGCCAAGAGATAATCGTCATTGGCACTGAAGCTTTCTTT. As protein: CASSQEIIVIGTEAFF. This chain links TRBV14 with TRBJ1-1; D is ambiguous. Between the trimmed V and J ends, which lost 0 bases and 4 bases, there was a span of 15 bases. CDR1 is SGHDN and CDR2 is FVKESK in the germline V gene. The CDR3 is made up of 16 amino acids.

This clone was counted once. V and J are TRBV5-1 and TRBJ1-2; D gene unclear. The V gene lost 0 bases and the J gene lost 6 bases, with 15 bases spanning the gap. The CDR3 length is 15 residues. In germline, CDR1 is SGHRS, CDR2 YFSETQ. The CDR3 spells CASSLDSGEGDGYTF. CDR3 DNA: TGCGCCAGCAGCTTGGACAGTGGGGAGGGCGATGGCTACACCTTC.

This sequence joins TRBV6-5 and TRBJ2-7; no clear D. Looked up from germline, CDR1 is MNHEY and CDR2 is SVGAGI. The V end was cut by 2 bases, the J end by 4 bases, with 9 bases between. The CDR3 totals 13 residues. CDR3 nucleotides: TGTGCCAGCAGTTACGGTTCCGGATACGAGCAGTACTTC. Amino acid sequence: CASSYGSGYEQYF.

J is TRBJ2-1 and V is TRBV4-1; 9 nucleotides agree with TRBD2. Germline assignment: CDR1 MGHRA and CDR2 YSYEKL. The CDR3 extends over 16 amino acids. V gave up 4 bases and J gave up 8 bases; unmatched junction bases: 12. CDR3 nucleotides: TGCGCCAGCAGCCTCGAAGCTAGCGGGATGAGTGATGAGCAGTTCTTC. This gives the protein CASSLEASGMSDEQFF.

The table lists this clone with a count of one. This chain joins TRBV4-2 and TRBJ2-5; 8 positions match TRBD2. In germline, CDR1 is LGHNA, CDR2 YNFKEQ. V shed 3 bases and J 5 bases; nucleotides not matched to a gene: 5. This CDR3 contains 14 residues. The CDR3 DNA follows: TGTGCCAGCAGCCAGGGGACTAGTCTGGAGACCCAGTACTTC. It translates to CASSQGTSLETQYF.

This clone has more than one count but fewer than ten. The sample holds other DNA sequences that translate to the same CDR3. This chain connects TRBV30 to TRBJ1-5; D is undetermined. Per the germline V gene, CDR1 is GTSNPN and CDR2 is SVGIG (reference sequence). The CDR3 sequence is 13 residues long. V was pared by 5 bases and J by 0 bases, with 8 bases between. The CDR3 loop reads CAWGRDSNQPQHF. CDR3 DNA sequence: TGTGCCTGGGGACGGGATAGCAATCAGCCCCAGCATTTT.

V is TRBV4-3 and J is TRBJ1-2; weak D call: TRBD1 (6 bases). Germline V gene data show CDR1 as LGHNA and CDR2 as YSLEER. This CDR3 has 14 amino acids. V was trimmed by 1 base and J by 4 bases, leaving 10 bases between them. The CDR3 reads CASSQAGGPYGYTF. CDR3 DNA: TGCGCCAGCAGCCAAGCCGGGGGCCCCTATGGCTACACCTTC.

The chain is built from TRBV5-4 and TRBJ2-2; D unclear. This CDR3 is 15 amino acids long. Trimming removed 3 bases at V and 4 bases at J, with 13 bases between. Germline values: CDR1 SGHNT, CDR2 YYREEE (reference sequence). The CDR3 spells CASSSRPDPTGELFF. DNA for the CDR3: TGTGCCAGCAGCTCGAGACCAGACCCCACCGGGGAGCTGTTTTTT.

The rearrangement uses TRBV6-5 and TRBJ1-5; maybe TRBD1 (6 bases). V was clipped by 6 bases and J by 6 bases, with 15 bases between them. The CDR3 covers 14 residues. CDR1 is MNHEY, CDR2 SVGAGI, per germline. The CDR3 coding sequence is TGTGCCAGCAGCCTGACAGGAAGAGGTCAGCCCCAGCATTTT. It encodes CASSLTGRGQPQHF.

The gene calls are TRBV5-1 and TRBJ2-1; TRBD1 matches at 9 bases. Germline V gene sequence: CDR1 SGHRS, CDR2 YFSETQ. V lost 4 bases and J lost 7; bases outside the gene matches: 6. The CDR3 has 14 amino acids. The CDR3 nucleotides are TGCGCCAGCAGCAGGACAGGGGATTATAATGAGCAGTTCTTC. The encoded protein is CASSRTGDYNEQFF.

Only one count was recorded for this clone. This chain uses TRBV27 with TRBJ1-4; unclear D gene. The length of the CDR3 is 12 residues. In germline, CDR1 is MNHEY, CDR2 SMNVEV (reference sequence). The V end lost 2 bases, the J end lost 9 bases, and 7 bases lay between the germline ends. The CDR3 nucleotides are TGTGCCAGCAGTTTAGTGGGGAAAAAACTGTTTTTT. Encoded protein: CASSLVGKKLFF. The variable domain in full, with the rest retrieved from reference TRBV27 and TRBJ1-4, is EAQVTQNPRYLITVTGKKLTVTCSQNMNHEYMSWYRQDPGLGLRQIYYSMNVEVTDKGDVPEGYKVSRKEKRNFPLILESPSPNQTSLYFCASSLVGKKLFFGSGTQLSVL.

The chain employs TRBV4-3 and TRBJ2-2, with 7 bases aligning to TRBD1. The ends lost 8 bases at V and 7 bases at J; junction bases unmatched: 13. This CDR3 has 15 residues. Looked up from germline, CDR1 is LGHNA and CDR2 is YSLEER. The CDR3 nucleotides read TGCGCCAGCCGGGGTACAGGGGCCGCCGGCGGGGAGCTGTTTTTT. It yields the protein CASRGTGAAGGELFF.

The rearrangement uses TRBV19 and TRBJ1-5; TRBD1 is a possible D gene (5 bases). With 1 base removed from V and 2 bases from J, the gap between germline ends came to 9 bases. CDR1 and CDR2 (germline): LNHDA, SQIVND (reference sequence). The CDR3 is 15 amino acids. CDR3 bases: TGTGCCAGTAGTATAGGAGGCAGGGGCAATCAGCCCCAGCATTTT. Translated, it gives CASSIGGRGNQPQHF.

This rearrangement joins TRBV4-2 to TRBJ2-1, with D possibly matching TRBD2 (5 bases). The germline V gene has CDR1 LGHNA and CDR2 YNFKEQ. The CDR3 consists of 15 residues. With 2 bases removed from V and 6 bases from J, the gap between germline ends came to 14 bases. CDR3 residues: CASSQNSWECNEQFF. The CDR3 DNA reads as TGTGCCAGCAGCCAAAATTCGTGGGAGTGCAATGAGCAGTTCTTC.

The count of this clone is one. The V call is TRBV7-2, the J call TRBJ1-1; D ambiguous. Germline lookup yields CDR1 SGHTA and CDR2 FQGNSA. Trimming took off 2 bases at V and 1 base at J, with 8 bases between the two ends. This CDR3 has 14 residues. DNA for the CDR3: TGTGCCAGCAGCTTATCCCAGCCGAACACTGAAGCTTTCTTT. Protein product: CASSLSQPNTEAFF.

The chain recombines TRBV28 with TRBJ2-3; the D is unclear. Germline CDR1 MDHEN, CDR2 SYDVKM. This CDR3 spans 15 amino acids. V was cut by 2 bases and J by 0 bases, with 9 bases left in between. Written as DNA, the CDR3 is TGTGCCAGCAGTTTAAGGCGGCCCAGCACAGATACGCAGTATTTT. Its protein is CASSLRRPSTDTQYF.

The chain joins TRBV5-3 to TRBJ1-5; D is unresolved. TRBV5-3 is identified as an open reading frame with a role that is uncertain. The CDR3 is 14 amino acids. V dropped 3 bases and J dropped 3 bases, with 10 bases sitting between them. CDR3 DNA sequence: TGTGCCAGAAGCTACTCAGGAGACAATCAGCCCCAGCATTTT. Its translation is CARSYSGDNQPQHF.

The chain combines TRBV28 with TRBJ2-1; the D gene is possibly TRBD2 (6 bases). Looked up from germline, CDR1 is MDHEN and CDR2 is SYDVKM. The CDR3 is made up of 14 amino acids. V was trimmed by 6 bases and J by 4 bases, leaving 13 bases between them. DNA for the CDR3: TGTGCCAGCAGGGAGGGCCCCCTTTACAATGAGCAGTTCTTC. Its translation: CASREGPLYNEQFF.